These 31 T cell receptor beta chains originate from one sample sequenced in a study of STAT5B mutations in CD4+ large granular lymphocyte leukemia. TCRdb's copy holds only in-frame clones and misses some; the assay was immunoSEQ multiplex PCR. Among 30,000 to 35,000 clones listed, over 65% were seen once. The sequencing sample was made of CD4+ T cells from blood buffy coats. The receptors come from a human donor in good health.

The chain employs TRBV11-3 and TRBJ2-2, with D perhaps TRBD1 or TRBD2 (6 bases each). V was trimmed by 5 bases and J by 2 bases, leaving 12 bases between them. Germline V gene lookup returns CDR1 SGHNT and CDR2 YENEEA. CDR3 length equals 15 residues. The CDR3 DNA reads TGTGCCAGCAGCCCCCGGGGGCCCAACACCGGGGAGCTGTTTTTT. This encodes CASSPRGPNTGELFF.

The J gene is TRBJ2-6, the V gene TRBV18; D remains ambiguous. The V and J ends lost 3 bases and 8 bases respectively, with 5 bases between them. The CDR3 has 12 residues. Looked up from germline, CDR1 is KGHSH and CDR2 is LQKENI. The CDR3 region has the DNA TGTGCCAGCTCACCTCTCACCAACGTCCTGACTTTC. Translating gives CASSPLTNVLTF.

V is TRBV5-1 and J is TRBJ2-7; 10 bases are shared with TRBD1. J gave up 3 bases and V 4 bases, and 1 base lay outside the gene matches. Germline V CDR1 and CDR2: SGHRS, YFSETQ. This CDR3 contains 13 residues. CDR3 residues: CASSRDRGYEQYF. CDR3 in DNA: TGCGCCAGCAGCCGGGACAGGGGCTACGAGCAGTACTTC.

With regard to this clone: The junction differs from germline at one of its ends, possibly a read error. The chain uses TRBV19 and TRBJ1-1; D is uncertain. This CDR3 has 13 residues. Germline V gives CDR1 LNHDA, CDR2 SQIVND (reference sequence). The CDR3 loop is CASSIDHGRRWVF. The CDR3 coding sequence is TGTGCCAGTAGTATAGATCATGGACGGCGCTGGGTTTTT. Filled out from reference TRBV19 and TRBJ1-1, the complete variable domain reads DGGITQSPKYLFRKEGQNVTLSCEQNLNHDAMYWYRQDPGQGLRLIYYSQIVNDFQKGDIAEGYSVSREKKESFPLTVTSAQKNPTAFYLCASSIDHGRRWVFGQGTRLTVV.

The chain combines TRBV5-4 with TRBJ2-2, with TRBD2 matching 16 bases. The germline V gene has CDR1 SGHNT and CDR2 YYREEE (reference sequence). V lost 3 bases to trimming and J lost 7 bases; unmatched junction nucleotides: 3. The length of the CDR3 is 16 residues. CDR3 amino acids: CASSSGLAGGVGELFF. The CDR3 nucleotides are TGTGCCAGCAGCTCGGGACTAGCGGGGGGGGTCGGGGAGCTGTTTTTT.

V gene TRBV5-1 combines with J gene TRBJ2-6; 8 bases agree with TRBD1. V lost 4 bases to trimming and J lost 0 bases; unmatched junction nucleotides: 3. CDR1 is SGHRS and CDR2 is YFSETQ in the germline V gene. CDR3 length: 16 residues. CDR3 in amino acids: CASSPQGGSGANVLTF. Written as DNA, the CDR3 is TGCGCCAGCAGCCCACAGGGGGGCTCTGGGGCCAACGTCCTGACTTTC.

The CDR3 bases are TGTGCCAGCAAGGGCACCTCCGGGGAGACCCAGTACTTC. It encodes CASKGTSGETQYF. This chain connects TRBV6-6 to TRBJ2-5, with D unclear. V gave up 7 bases and J gave up 5 bases, with 14 bases separating them. Germline V gene lookup returns CDR1 MNHNY and CDR2 SVGAGI (reference sequence). This CDR3 has 13 residues.

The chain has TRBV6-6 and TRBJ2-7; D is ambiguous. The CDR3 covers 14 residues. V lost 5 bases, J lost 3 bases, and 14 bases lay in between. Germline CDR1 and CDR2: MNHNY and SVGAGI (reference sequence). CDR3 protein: CASSVGPNYYEQYF. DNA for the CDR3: TGTGCCAGCAGTGTGGGCCCCAACTACTACGAGCAGTACTTC.

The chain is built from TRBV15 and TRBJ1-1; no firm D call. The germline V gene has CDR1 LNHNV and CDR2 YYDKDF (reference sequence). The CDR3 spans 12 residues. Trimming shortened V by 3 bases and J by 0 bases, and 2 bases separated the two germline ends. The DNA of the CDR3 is TGTGCCACCAGCAGGTTGAACACTGAAGCTTTCTTT. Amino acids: CATSRLNTEAFF.

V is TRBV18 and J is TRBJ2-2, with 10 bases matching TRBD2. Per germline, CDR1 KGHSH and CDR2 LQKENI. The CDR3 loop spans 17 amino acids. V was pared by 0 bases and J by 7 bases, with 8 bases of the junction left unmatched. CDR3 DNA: TGTGCCAGCTCACCACCGAGCGGGAGGGCCGTTGACGGGGAGCTGTTTTTT. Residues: CASSPPSGRAVDGELFF.

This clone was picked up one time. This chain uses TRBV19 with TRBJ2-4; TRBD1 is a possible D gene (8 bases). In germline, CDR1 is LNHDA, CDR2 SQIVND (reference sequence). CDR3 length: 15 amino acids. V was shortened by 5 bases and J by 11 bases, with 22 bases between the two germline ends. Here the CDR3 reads CASSSDRGGPIFQYF. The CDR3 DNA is TGTGCCAGTAGTTCAGACAGGGGAGGGCCGATATTTCAGTACTTC.

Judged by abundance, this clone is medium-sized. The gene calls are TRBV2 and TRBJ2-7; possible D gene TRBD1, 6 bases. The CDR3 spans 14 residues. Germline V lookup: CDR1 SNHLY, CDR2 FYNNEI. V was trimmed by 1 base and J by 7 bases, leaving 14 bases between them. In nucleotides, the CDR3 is TGTGCCAGCAGTGAAGGGACAGCCCGCACGGAGCAGTACTTC. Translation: CASSEGTARTEQYF.

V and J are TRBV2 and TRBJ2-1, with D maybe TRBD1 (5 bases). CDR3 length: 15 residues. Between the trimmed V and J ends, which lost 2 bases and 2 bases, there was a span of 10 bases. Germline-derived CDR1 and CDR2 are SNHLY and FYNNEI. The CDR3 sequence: CASSEYRPAYNEQFF. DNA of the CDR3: TGTGCCAGCAGTGAATACAGGCCAGCCTACAATGAGCAGTTCTTC.

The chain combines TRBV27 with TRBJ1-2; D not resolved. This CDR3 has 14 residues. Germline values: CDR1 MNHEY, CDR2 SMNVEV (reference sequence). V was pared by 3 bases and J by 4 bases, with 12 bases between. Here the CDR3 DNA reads TGTGCCAGCAGTTTCTCTGGTCACCCCTATGGCTACACCTTC. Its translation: CASSFSGHPYGYTF.

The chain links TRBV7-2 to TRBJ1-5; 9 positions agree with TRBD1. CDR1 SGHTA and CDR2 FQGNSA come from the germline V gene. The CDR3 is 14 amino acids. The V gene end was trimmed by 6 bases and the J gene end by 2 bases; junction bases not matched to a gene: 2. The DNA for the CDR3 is TGTGCCAGCAGTTGGGACAGGGGCAATCAGCCCCAGCATTTT. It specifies CASSWDRGNQPQHF.

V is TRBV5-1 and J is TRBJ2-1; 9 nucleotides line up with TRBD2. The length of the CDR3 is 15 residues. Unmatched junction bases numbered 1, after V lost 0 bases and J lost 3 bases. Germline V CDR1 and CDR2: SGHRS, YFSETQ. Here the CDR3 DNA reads TGCGCCAGCAGCTTGGGCGGGAGGGTCTACAATGAGCAGTTCTTC. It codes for CASSLGGRVYNEQFF. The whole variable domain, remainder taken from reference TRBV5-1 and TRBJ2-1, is KAGVTQTPRYLIKTRGQQVTLSCSPISGHRSVSWYQQTPGQGLQFLFEYFSETQRNKGNFPGRFSGRQFSNSRSEMNVSTLELGDSALYLCASSLGGRVYNEQFFGPGTRLTVL.

CDR3 nucleotide sequence: TGCGCCAGCAGCCAAGAGAGTAGTGGCTATGGCTACACCTTC. Amino acid sequence: CASSQESSGYGYTF. The chain recombines TRBV4-3 with TRBJ1-2, with D unresolved. The V gene's germline CDR1 is LGHNA and CDR2 YSLEER. This CDR3 contains 14 residues. V was pared by 0 bases and J by 4 bases, with 9 bases between.

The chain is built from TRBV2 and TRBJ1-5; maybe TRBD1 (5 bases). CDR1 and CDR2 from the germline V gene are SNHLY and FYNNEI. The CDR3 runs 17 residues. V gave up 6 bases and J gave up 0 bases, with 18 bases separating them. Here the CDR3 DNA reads TGTGCCAGCAGCCCTACCGCCGGGACGAATAGCAATCAGCCCCAGCATTTT. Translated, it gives CASSPTAGTNSNQPQHF.

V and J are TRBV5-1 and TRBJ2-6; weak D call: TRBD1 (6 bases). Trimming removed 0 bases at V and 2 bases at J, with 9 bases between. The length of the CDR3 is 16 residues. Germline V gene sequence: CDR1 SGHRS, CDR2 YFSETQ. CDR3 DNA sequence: TGCGCCAGCAGCTTGGTGGCAGGGGCTGGGGCCAACGTCCTGACTTTC. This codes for CASSLVAGAGANVLTF.

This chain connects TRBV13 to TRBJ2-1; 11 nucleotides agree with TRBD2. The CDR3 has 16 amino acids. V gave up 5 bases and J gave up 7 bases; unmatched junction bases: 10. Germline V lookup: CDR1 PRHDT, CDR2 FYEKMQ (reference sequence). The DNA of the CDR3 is TGTGCCAGCAGCACCATACTAGCGGGAGTGGGAAATGAGCAGTTCTTC. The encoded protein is CASSTILAGVGNEQFF. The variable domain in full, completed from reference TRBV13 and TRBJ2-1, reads AAGVIQSPRHLIKEKRETATLKCYPIPRHDTVYWYQQGPGQDPQFLISFYEKMQSDKGSIPDRFSAQQFSDYHSELNMSSLELGDSALYFCASSTILAGVGNEQFFGPGTRLTVL.

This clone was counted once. Written as DNA, the CDR3 is TGCGCCAGCAGCTTGGCGGTTAGCGGGAGAACAGAGACCCAGTACTTC. Protein sequence: CASSLAVSGRTETQYF. This chain links TRBV5-1 with TRBJ2-5, with 9 bases lining up with TRBD2. V shed 0 bases and J 4 bases; nucleotides not matched to a gene: 7. This CDR3 comprises 16 residues. Looked up from germline, CDR1 is SGHRS and CDR2 is YFSETQ.

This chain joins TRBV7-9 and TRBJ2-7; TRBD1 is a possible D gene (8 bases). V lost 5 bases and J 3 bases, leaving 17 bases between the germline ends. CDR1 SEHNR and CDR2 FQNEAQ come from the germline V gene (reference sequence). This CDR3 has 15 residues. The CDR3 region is CASSRTGRGNYEQYF. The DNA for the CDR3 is TGTGCCAGCAGCAGGACAGGGAGGGGTAACTACGAGCAGTACTTC.

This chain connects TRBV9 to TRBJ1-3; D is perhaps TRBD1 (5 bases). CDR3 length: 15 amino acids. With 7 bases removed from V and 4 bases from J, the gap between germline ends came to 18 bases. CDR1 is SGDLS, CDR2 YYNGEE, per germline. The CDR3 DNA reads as TGTGCCAGCGGCTCAAGGACACCCTTAGGAAACACCATATATTTT. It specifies CASGSRTPLGNTIYF. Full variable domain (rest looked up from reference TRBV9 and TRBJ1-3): DSGVTQTPKHLITATGQRVTLRCSPRSGDLSVYWYQQSLDQGLQFLIQYYNGEERAKGNILERFSAQQFPDLHSELNLSSLELGDSALYFCASGSRTPLGNTIYFGEGSWLTVV.

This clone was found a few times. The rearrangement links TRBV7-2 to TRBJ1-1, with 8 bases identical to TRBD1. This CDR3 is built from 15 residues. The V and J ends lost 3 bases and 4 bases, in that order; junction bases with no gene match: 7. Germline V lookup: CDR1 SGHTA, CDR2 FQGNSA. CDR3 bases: TGTGCCAGCAGCTTGGACGCAGGGGGCGGCACTGAAGCTTTCTTT. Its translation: CASSLDAGGGTEAFF.

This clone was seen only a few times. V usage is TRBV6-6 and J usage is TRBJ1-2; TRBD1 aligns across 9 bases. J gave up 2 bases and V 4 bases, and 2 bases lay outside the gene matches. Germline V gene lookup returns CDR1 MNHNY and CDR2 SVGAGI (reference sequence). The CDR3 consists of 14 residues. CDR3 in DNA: TGTGCCAGCAGTTTACAGGGGGCGAACTATGGCTACACCTTC. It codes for CASSLQGANYGYTF.

As DNA, the CDR3 is TGTGCCAGCTCACCGGGAACAGGGGAACAAGAGACCCAGTACTTC. Translation: CASSPGTGEQETQYF. The V call is TRBV18, the J call TRBJ2-5, with 7 bases aligning to TRBD1. CDR1 and CDR2 (germline): KGHSH, LQKENI. The trim removed 3 bases at V and 2 bases at J, leaving 6 bases unmatched. The CDR3 length is 15 residues.

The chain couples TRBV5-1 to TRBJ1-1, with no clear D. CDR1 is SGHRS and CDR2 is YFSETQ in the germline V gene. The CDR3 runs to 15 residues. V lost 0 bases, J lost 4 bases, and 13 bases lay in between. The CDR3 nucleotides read TGCGCCAGCAGCTTGGTGGGTACATTCCGCACTGAAGCTTTCTTT. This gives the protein CASSLVGTFRTEAFF. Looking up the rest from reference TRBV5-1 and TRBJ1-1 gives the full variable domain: KAGVTQTPRYLIKTRGQQVTLSCSPISGHRSVSWYQQTPGQGLQFLFEYFSETQRNKGNFPGRFSGRQFSNSRSEMNVSTLELGDSALYLCASSLVGTFRTEAFFGQGTRLTVV.

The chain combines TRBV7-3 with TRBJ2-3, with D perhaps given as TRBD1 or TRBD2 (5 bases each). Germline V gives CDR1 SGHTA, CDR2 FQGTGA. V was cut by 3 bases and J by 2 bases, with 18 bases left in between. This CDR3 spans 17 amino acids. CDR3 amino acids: CASSLGPGRSTTDTQYF. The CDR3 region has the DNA TGTGCCAGCAGCTTGGGACCAGGACGTTCCACCACAGATACGCAGTATTTT.

In nucleotides, the CDR3 is TGCGCCAGCAGCTGGACGACTAGAGGGGACTCTGGGGCCAACGTCCTGACTTTC. Translated: CASSWTTRGDSGANVLTF. The chain combines TRBV5-1 with TRBJ2-6; the D gene is possibly TRBD2 (6 bases). CDR1 and CDR2 (germline): SGHRS, YFSETQ. The germline V and J ends were trimmed by 3 bases and 0 bases, with 16 bases remaining between them. The CDR3 length is 18 residues.

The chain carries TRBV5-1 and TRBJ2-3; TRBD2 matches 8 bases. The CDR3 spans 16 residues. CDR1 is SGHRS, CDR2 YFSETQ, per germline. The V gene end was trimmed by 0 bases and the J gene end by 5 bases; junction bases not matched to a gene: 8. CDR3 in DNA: TGCGCCAGCAGCTTGGCCGGGAGGGGGATGGGAGATACGCAGTATTTT. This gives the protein CASSLAGRGMGDTQYF.

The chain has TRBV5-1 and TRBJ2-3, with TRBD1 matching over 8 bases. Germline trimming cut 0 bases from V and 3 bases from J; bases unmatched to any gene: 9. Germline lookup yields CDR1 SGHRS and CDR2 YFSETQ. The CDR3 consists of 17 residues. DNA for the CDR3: TGCGCCAGCAGCTTGGGTTATACGACAGGGGCGACAGATACGCAGTATTTT. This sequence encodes CASSLGYTTGATDTQYF.